One sample yielded the 29 T cell receptor beta chains listed below, sequenced in a study of T cell repertoires in cytomegalovirus infection. TCRdb fed the reads into MiXCR, producing one record per CDR3 protein. The sample includes 150,000 to 200,000 distinct CDR3 sequences, about 15% seen only once; the top ten take over 20%. The sample taken for sequencing was PBMCs. The receptors shown here come from a human donor in good health (CMV status not recorded). Some clones in this sample may be carry-over from other donors' samples.

J is TRBJ2-5 and V is TRBV10-3; tentatively, D is TRBD1 (6 bases). Between the trimmed V and J ends, which lost 6 bases and 2 bases, there was a span of 10 bases. In germline, CDR1 is ENHRY, CDR2 SYGVKD. CDR3 length equals 13 residues. CDR3 amino acids: CAIRMDSQETQYF. The CDR3 region has the DNA TGTGCCATCAGGATGGACAGTCAAGAGACCCAGTACTTC.

This clonotype has more than one count but fewer than ten. The genes are TRBV28 and TRBJ2-1; TRBD2 aligns across 11 bases. The CDR3 is 14 amino acids. Germline-derived CDR1 and CDR2 are MDHEN and SYDVKM. After removal of 8 bases from V and 6 bases from J, the junction contained 6 bases not matched to a gene. CDR3 sequence reads: CASSVLAGGNEQFF. The CDR3 DNA reads TGTGCCAGCTCCGTTCTAGCGGGAGGCAATGAGCAGTTCTTC.

DNA of the CDR3: TGTGCCAGCCGCATTGGAGGGAACTCCTACGAGCAGTACTTC. This gives the protein CASRIGGNSYEQYF. V gene TRBV28 combines with J gene TRBJ2-7; the D gene is possibly TRBD2 (6 bases). Germline V gene data show CDR1 as MDHEN and CDR2 as SYDVKM. V was clipped by 8 bases and J by 0 bases, with 14 bases between them. This CDR3 spans 14 amino acids.

This clonotype has at least ten counts. The chain is built from TRBV7-6 and TRBJ1-3, with a possible D match to TRBD1 (5 bases). Trimming left V 5 bases short and J 15 bases short, with 17 bases between. In germline, CDR1 is SGHVS, CDR2 FNYEAQ. CDR3 length: 12 residues. The CDR3 bases are TGTGCCAGCAGCCGGGACGGAATGACGGAATATTTT. Its translation is CASSRDGMTEYF.

In this sample, this clonotype turned up many times. CDR3 in DNA: TGTGCCAGCAGTCCGGGACAGGTGGGGGATGAAGCTTTCTTT. Protein: CASSPGQVGDEAFF. The chain is built from TRBV12-3 or TRBV12-4 and TRBJ1-1, with 8 bases matching TRBD1. V dropped 5 bases and J dropped 7; count of bases not matched to a gene: 9. The CDR3 sequence is 14 residues long.

There are many counts of this clonotype. CDR3 nucleotides: TGTGCCATCTGGGGAGGGGGCGCGAATCAGCCCCAGCATTTT. It is translated as CAIWGGGANQPQHF. The rearrangement links TRBV28 to TRBJ1-5; 7 positions agree with TRBD1. J lost 4 bases, V lost 10 bases, and 10 bases had no gene match. Germline V gives CDR1 MDHEN, CDR2 SYDVKM. There are 14 residues in the CDR3.

Many counts were recorded for this clonotype. This chain joins TRBV7-3 and TRBJ2-1, with 10 bases lining up with TRBD2. The CDR3 consists of 17 residues. V shed 4 bases, J shed 0 bases, and the junction held 6 bases outside the gene matches. Germline CDR1 reads SGHTA; CDR2 reads FQGTGA. The CDR3 bases are TGTGCCAGCAGCTCCGGGACTAGCGAAAGCTCCTACAATGAGCAGTTCTTC. Protein product: CASSSGTSESSYNEQFF.

This clonotype was detected many times. The rearrangement links TRBV7-2 to TRBJ2-3; D is unclear. Germline V gene data show CDR1 as SGHTA and CDR2 as FQGNSA. CDR3 length: 13 amino acids. V gave up 4 bases and J gave up 2 bases, with 7 bases separating them. CDR3 protein: CASSSSNTDTQYF. For the CDR3, the DNA is TGTGCCAGCAGCTCGAGTAACACAGATACGCAGTATTTT.

This chain connects TRBV7-9 to TRBJ2-7; TRBD2 matches at 13 bases. V gave up 4 bases and J gave up 4 bases; unmatched junction bases: 16. CDR3 length equals 19 residues. CDR1 is SEHNR, CDR2 FQNEAQ, per germline (reference sequence). The CDR3 here is CASSSRFSILAGGDYEQYF. CDR3 sequence (DNA): TGTGCCAGCAGCTCCCGATTCAGCATACTAGCGGGGGGGGATTACGAGCAGTACTTC.

This clonotype was picked up many times. The J gene is TRBJ2-4, the V gene TRBV19, with D uncertain. Germline CDR1 and CDR2: LNHDA and SQIVND (reference sequence). The CDR3 contains 16 residues. V lost 5 bases, J lost 5 bases, and 19 bases lay in between. The CDR3 reads CASSVGMQAHQNIQYF. The CDR3 nucleotides are TGTGCCAGTAGTGTAGGAATGCAGGCGCACCAAAACATTCAGTACTTC.

This clonotype occurred many times. V and J are TRBV7-2 and TRBJ1-5, with TRBD1 as a possible D gene (5 bases). The length of the CDR3 is 14 residues. CDR1 is SGHTA, CDR2 FQGNSA, per germline. V was clipped by 3 bases and J by 6 bases, with 12 bases between them. CDR3 DNA sequence: TGTGCCAGCAGCTTTACTTTCCAGGGTCAGCCCCAGCATTTT. This translates into CASSFTFQGQPQHF.

This clonotype has at least ten counts. The chain links TRBV10-2 to TRBJ1-1, with 9 bases aligning to TRBD1. CDR3 length: 18 residues. J was trimmed by 0 bases and V by 5 bases; bases with no gene match: 13. CDR1 is WSHSY and CDR2 is SAAADI in the germline V gene. In nucleotides, the CDR3 is TGCGCCAGCAGTTATTCATCCCAACAGGGGGCAATGAACACTGAAGCTTTCTTT. This sequence encodes CASSYSSQQGAMNTEAFF.

This clonotype was detected many times. This chain uses TRBV7-2 with TRBJ1-2; 9 bases line up with TRBD1. The V gene end was trimmed by 2 bases and the J gene end by 6 bases; junction bases not matched to a gene: 4. Germline CDR1 SGHTA, CDR2 FQGNSA. This CDR3 comprises 14 residues. The CDR3 here is CASSLFGDRDGYTF. CDR3 sequence (DNA): TGTGCCAGCAGCTTATTCGGGGACAGGGATGGCTACACCTTC.

This clonotype was counted a few times. The CDR3 sequence: CASSQGLGELFF. The CDR3 DNA is TGTGCCAGCAGCCAGGGGCTGGGGGAGCTGTTTTTT. The rearrangement links TRBV7-3 to TRBJ2-2; weak D call: TRBD1 (6 bases). The CDR3 extends over 12 amino acids. Trimming pared 5 bases from V and 8 bases from J, leaving 9 bases between. The V gene's germline CDR1 is SGHTA and CDR2 FQGTGA.

This clonotype turned up a few times. This chain links TRBV20-1 with TRBJ1-2; unclear D gene. The CDR3 is 11 residues long. Trimming removed 1 base from V and 4 bases from J, with 4 bases in between. In germline, CDR1 is DFQATT, CDR2 SNEGSKA (reference sequence). CDR3: CSARGPYGYTF. The CDR3 DNA reads as TGCAGTGCTAGAGGTCCCTATGGCTACACCTTC.

This chain connects TRBV27 to TRBJ2-7; TRBD1 might be the D (6 bases). The germline V gene has CDR1 MNHEY and CDR2 SMNVEV (reference sequence). Between the trimmed V and J ends, which lost 5 bases and 6 bases, there was a span of 17 bases. The length of the CDR3 is 14 residues. The CDR3 protein is CASSPWDTIFEQYF. CDR3 nucleotides: TGTGCCAGCAGTCCCTGGGACACGATATTCGAGCAGTACTTC.

This chain joins TRBV20-1 and TRBJ1-2, with TRBD1 matching over 7 bases. The CDR3 sequence is 13 residues long. The trim removed 4 bases at V and 4 bases at J, leaving 6 bases unmatched. The germline gives CDR1 DFQATT, CDR2 SNEGSKA (reference sequence). The CDR3 is CSAKGTASYGYTF. DNA for the CDR3: TGCAGTGCTAAGGGGACAGCTTCCTATGGCTACACCTTC.

This clonotype was detected a few times. The chain uses TRBV6-6 and TRBJ1-2, with D tentatively TRBD1 (5 bases). This CDR3 spans 14 amino acids. In germline, CDR1 is MNHNY, CDR2 SVGAGI (reference sequence). V was shortened by 6 bases and J by 4 bases, with 15 bases between the two germline ends. The chain's CDR3 is CASRRQSEGYGYTF. In DNA form, the CDR3 reads TGTGCCAGCAGACGACAGTCCGAGGGCTATGGCTACACCTTC.

Worth noting for this clonotype: One base away lies a much larger clone, so this may be a sequencing read error. The chain is built from TRBV7-9 and TRBJ2-7; TRBD1 is a possible D gene (5 bases). The CDR3 totals 13 residues. Germline CDR1 reads SEHNR; CDR2 reads FQNEAQ (reference sequence). V was shortened by 4 bases and J by 3 bases, with 10 bases between the two germline ends. The DNA of the CDR3 is TGTGCCAGCAGCTCGGACATGGTCTACGAGCAGTACTTC. This sequence encodes CASSSDMVYEQYF.

The chain employs TRBV4-1 and TRBJ1-2; no clear D. Germline V CDR1 and CDR2: MGHRA, YSYEKL. The CDR3 consists of 15 residues. Trimming pared 2 bases from V and 3 bases from J, leaving 13 bases between. The CDR3 nucleotides read TGCGCCAGCAGCCAATCCCTTCTCCGAGACTATGGCTACACCTTC. As protein: CASSQSLLRDYGYTF.

This clonotype occurred a few times. The chain links TRBV11-1 to TRBJ2-1; 8 bases match TRBD1. The trim removed 5 bases at V and 7 bases at J, leaving 4 bases unmatched. The CDR3 is 13 residues long. Germline V gives CDR1 SGHAT, CDR2 FQDESV (reference sequence). The CDR3 DNA is TGTGCCAGCAGCCCGAGGACAGGGAATGAGCAGTTCTTC. Amino acid sequence: CASSPRTGNEQFF. The whole variable domain, filled in from reference TRBV11-1 and TRBJ2-1, reads EAEVAQSPRYKITEKSQAVAFWCDPISGHATLYWYRQILGQGPELLVQFQDESVVDDSQLPKDRFSAERLKGVDSTLKIQPAELGDSAMYLCASSPRTGNEQFFGPGTRLTVL.

The chain combines TRBV13 with TRBJ2-2; 12 nucleotides match TRBD1. CDR1 is PRHDT and CDR2 is FYEKMQ in the germline V gene (reference sequence). Trimming cost V 5 bases and J 7 bases; bases outside gene matches: 5. The CDR3 length is 15 residues. In DNA form, the CDR3 reads TGTGCCAGCAGCGAGGGACAGGGGGCGAACGGGGAGCTGTTTTTT. Protein sequence: CASSEGQGANGELFF.

This clonotype appeared a few times. This chain uses TRBV2 with TRBJ2-7, with D possibly being TRBD2 (6 bases). Germline CDR1 and CDR2: SNHLY and FYNNEI. This CDR3 is built from 16 residues. Trimming took off 7 bases at V and 3 bases at J, with 22 bases between the two ends. CDR3 DNA: TGTGCCAGCATGTCTATAGGGGAGGTCTACGGCTACGAGCAGTACTTC. Translating gives CASMSIGEVYGYEQYF.

This clonotype was detected many times. This chain links TRBV7-2 with TRBJ2-3; the D is unclear. Germline V gene sequence: CDR1 SGHTA, CDR2 FQGNSA. The ends were cut back, 5 bases at V and 5 bases at J, with 14 bases in the middle. CDR3 length equals 14 residues. The CDR3 region has the DNA TGTGCCAGCAGCCCCGCGTCCGGCAGAGATACGCAGTATTTT. Encoded protein: CASSPASGRDTQYF.

This clonotype has just a few counts. This rearrangement joins TRBV6-5 to TRBJ2-1; TRBD2 matches 11 bases. CDR1 and CDR2 from the germline V gene are MNHEY and SVGAGI. The J segment lost 10 bases and the V segment lost 7 bases, leaving 12 bases of the junction unmatched. This CDR3 has 15 residues. DNA for the CDR3: TGTGCCAGCATGTTAGCGGGAGGGCCCCCTTCGGAGCAGTTCTTC. Its translation: CASMLAGGPPSEQFF.

This clonotype was recorded many times. J is TRBJ2-3 and V is TRBV7-2; D gene uncertain. CDR1 is SGHTA, CDR2 FQGNSA, per germline. This CDR3 is 13 amino acids long. Trimming took off 5 bases at V and 1 base at J, with 7 bases between the two ends. The CDR3 loop reads CASSPTRTDTQYF. The CDR3 nucleotides are TGTGCCAGCAGCCCGACCCGCACAGATACGCAGTATTTT.

V usage is TRBV12-3 or TRBV12-4 and J usage is TRBJ1-1; D uncertain. V was shortened by 2 bases and J by 10 bases, with 11 bases between the two germline ends. This CDR3 region has 12 residues. The CDR3 DNA sequence: TGTGCCAGCAGTTTAAGTGGGTTTGGAGCTTTCTTT. Amino acid sequence: CASSLSGFGAFF.

This clonotype was picked up many times. The chain links TRBV7-2 to TRBJ2-7; D is unresolved. Per germline, CDR1 SGHTA and CDR2 FQGNSA. V was pared by 5 bases and J by 6 bases, with 14 bases between. The CDR3 runs to 13 residues. The CDR3 nucleotides are TGTGCCAGCAGCCAAGTGGGTTACCTCGAGCAGTACTTC. This codes for CASSQVGYLEQYF.

This clonotype was seen a handful of times. The chain joins TRBV7-9 to TRBJ1-2; D is possibly TRBD1 (5 bases). The V gene lost 4 bases and the J gene lost 7 bases, with 19 bases spanning the gap. The CDR3 is 15 amino acids. The germline CDR1 and CDR2 sequences are SEHNR and FQNEAQ (reference sequence). The CDR3 nucleotides are TGTGCCAGCAGCTCGAACAGGTTACACGCAGGTGGCTACACCTTC. Translation: CASSSNRLHAGGYTF.